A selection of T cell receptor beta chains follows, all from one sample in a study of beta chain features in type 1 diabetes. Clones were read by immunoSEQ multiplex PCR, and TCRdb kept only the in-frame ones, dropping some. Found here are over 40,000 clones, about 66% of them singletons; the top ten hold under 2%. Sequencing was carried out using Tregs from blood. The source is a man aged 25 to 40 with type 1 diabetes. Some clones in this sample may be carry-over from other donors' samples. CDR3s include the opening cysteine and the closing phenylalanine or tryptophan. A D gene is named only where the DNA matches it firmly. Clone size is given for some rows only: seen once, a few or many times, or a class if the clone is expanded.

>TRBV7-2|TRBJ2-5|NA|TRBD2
TGTGCCAGCAGCACTATGAGCGGGGTCACCACCCAGTACTTC
CASSTMSGVTTQYF
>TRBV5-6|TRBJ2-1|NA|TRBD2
TGTGCCAGCAGCTTCTTGACTAGCGGGGCCGAGCAGTTCTTC
CASSFLTSGAEQFF
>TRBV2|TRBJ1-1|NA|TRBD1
TGTGCCAGCCGGGACAGGGGCCCTGAAGCTTTCTTT
CASRDRGPEAFF
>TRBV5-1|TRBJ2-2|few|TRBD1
TGCGCCAGCAGCTATCGTACAGGGGCCGGGGAGCTGTTTTTT
CASSYRTGAGELFF
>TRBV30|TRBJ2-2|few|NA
TGTGCCTGGATAGCCGCCGGGGAGCTGTTTTTT
CAWIAAGELFF
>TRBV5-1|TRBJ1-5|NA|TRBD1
TGCGCCAGCAGCTTTTCCGGACAGGGGGGTCAGCCCCAGCATTTT
CASSFSGQGGQPQHF
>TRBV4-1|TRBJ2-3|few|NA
TGCGCCAGCAGCCAAGATCACAGGCCTATCACAGATACGCAGTATTTT
CASSQDHRPITDTQYF
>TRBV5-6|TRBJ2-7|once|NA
TGTGCCAGCAGCTTCAGGGATTACGAGCAGTACTTC
CASSFRDYEQYF
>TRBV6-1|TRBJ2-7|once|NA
TGTGCCAGCATTCTACTACAGGGTTCCTACGAGCAGTACTTC
CASILLQGSYEQYF
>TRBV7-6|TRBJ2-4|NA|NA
TGTGCCAGCAGCCCCGAGGGGGGGTCGATAGCCAAAAACATTCAGTACTTC
CASSPEGGSIAKNIQYF
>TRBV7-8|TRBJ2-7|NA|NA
TGTGCCAGCAGCCTCGACAGGAGCCAGCAGTACTTC
CASSLDRSQQYF
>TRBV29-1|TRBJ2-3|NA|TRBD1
TGCAGCGTTGGCAGGGGGTCGGCAGATACGCAGTATTTT
CSVGRGSADTQYF
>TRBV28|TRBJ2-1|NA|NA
TGTGCCATCGGGGGAAGGTCCTACAATGAGCAGTTCTTC
CAIGGRSYNEQFF
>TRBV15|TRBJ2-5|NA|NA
TGTGCCACCAGCAGAGAAGCGACTGACGGGACCCAGTACTTC
CATSREATDGTQYF
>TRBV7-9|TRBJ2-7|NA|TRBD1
TGTGCCAGCAGCTCCGGACAGGGTGGCGACGAGCAGTACTTC
CASSSGQGGDEQYF
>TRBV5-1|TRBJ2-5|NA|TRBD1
TGCGCCAGCAGCTCGGGGACAGGGGAAGAGACCCAGTACTTC
CASSSGTGEETQYF
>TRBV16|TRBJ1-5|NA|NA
TGTGCCAGCAGCCAATCGGCCCCACAGCATAGCAATCAGCCCCAGCATTTT
CASSQSAPQHSNQPQHF
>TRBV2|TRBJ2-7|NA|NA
TGTGCCAGCCGCGGGACGGTTCATTCCTACGAGCAGTACTTC
CASRGTVHSYEQYF
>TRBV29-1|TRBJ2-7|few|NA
TGCAGCGTTGAAGATCGACAATTACGACGTCGGTACTTC
CSVEDRQLRRRYF
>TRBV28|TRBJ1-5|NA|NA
TGTGCCAGCAGCGCAGGGCGAGGCAATCAGCCCCAGCATTTT
CASSAGRGNQPQHF
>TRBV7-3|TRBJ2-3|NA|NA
TGTGCCAGCAGCTTATCGCGGGACCCCACAGATACGCAGTATTTT
CASSLSRDPTDTQYF
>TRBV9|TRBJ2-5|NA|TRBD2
TGTGCCAGCAGCGACGGACTAGCGGGGGGGCTTTGGGAAGAGACCCAGTACTTC
CASSDGLAGGLWEETQYF
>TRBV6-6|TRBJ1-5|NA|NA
TGTGCCAGCACCCATGTAAGGGGTGATCAGCCCCAGCATTTT
CASTHVRGDQPQHF
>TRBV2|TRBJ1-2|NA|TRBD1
TGTGCCAGCAGAGGGGACAGGGGTAATGGCTACACCTTC
CASRGDRGNGYTF
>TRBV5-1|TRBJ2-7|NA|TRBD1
TGCGCCAGCAGCTTTAACCGGGACAGGTACGAGCAGTACTTC
CASSFNRDRYEQYF
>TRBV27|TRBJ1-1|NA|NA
TGTGCCAGCAGTTTTATCCCCGTCAGGGGCACTGAAGCTTTCTTT
CASSFIPVRGTEAFF
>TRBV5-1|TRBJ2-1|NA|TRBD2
TGCGCCAGCAGCCGGGGACTAGCGGGGGGGCTTGAGCAGTTCTTC
CASSRGLAGGLEQFF
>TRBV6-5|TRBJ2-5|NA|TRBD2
TGTGCCAGCAGTTACCGGGGACTAGCGGAAGAGACCCAGTACTTC
CASSYRGLAEETQYF
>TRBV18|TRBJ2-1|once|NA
TGTGCCAGCTCGCCAAACCCGGGACTCCAGTTCTTC
CASSPNPGLQFF
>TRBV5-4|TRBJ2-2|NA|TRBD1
TGTGCCAGCAGCGTAGACAGGGCGCCCGGGGAGCTGTTTTTT
CASSVDRAPGELFF
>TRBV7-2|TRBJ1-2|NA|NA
TGTGCCAGCAGCCCCCTGGACAGCGGCTATGGCTACACCTTC
CASSPLDSGYGYTF
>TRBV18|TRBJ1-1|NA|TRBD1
TGTGCCAGCTCAGCATCAGGGGGCGCGAACACTGAAGCTTTCTTT
CASSASGGANTEAFF
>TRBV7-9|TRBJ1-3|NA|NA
TGTGCCAGCAGCTTAGGGCAGTCTGGAAACACCATATATTTT
CASSLGQSGNTIYF
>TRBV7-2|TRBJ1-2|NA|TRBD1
TGTGCCAGCAGCTCCACAGGGGTTGGCTACACCTTC
CASSSTGVGYTF
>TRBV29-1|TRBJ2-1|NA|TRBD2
TGCAGCGTTGAAACCGGACTAGCGGGGTCCTACAATGAGCAGTTCTTC
CSVETGLAGSYNEQFF
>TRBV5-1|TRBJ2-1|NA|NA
TGCGCCAGCAGCTTCGACAGCCAGAATGAGCAGTTCTTC
CASSFDSQNEQFF
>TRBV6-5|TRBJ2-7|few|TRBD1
TGTGCCAGCACCCGGACAGGGGGCTACGAGCAGTACTTC
CASTRTGGYEQYF
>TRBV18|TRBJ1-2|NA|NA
TGTGCCAGCTCACCTTTTCAGGAAAGGTGGGGCTACACCTTC
CASSPFQERWGYTF
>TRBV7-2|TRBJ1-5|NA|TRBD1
TGTGCCAGCAGCCGACAGGGGGTTGGCAATCAGCCCCAGCATTTT
CASSRQGVGNQPQHF
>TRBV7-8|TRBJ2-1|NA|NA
TGTGCCAGCAGCTTTGTGGGAGCGGGTGAGCAGTTCTTC
CASSFVGAGEQFF
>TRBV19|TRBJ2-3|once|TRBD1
TGTGCCAGTAGTATAATGAGGTATCAGGGGGCAGATACGCAGTACTTT
CASSIMRYQGADTQYF
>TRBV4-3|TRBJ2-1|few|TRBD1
TGCGCCAGCAGCCAAGATGTACGGGACAGTGCCTACAATGAGCAGTTCTTC
CASSQDVRDSAYNEQFF
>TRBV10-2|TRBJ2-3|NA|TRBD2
TGCGCCTCCAAGGCGGGGGGGGATACGCAGTATTTT
CASKAGGDTQYF
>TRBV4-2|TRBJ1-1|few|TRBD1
TGTGCCAGCAGCCAAGAAGGGACAGGTGTGAACACTGAAGCTTTCTTT
CASSQEGTGVNTEAFF
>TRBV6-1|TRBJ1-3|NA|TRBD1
TGTGCCAGCAGTTATCAGACAGGGGGACACACCATATATTTT
CASSYQTGGHTIYF
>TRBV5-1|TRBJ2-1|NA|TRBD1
TGCGCCAGCAGCCAACCGGACAGGGGCGTGAGTGAGCAGTTCTTC
CASSQPDRGVSEQFF
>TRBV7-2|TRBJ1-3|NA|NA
TGTGCCAGCAGCCCGATCGTCGTCTGGCCTGGAAACACCATATATTTT
CASSPIVVWPGNTIYF
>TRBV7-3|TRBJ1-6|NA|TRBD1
TGTGCCAGCAGCTTGACGGGGACAGGCTATTCACCCCTCCACTTT
CASSLTGTGYSPLHF
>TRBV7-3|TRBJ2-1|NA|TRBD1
TGTGCCAGCAGCTTCCTACTATGGACAGGGTACAATGAGCAGTTCTTC
CASSFLLWTGYNEQFF